The 16 T cell receptor beta chains in this list originate from one sample, sequenced in a study of blood T cell repertoires in COVID-19. The data were produced by immunoSEQ multiplex PCR, yet TCRdb's version contains in-frame clones alone and is incomplete. This table has 300,000 to 400,000 clones, around nine tenths appearing once. Material for sequencing was PBMCs or T cells enriched from blood (not recorded which). The receptors stem from a man aged 60-69 years who had recovered from COVID-19.

This rearrangement joins TRBV24-1 to TRBJ1-6, with D hard to call. CDR1 KGHDR and CDR2 SFDVKD come from the germline V gene. V lost 4 bases and J lost 10, with 10 bases in between. This CDR3 is built from 13 residues. The CDR3 region is CATSEGGFSPLHF. The CDR3 DNA reads TGTGCCACCAGTGAAGGAGGGTTCTCACCCCTCCACTTT.

The CDR3 loop reads CASSFGQQSATGELFF. CDR3 DNA: TGCGCCAGCAGCTTCGGACAGCAGAGTGCCACCGGGGAGCTGTTTTTT. V gene TRBV5-1 combines with J gene TRBJ2-2, with a possible D match to TRBD1 (6 bases). The V gene lost 2 bases and the J gene lost 4 bases, with 15 bases spanning the gap. CDR3 length: 16 amino acids. Per germline, CDR1 SGHRS and CDR2 YFSETQ.

This clone was observed a handful of times. The genes are TRBV7-3 and TRBJ2-1; 7 nucleotides line up with TRBD1. Germline V CDR1 and CDR2: SGHTA, FQGTGA. The CDR3 has 15 residues. Trimming took 5 bases from V and 1 from J; bases not matched to a gene: 5. DNA of the CDR3: TGTGCCAGCAGCCGGGACAGCCCTTCCTACAATGAGCAGTTCTTC. This codes for CASSRDSPSYNEQFF.

The chain joins TRBV30 to TRBJ2-5; 10 nucleotides line up with TRBD2. The V and J ends lost 3 bases and 4 bases, in that order; junction bases with no gene match: 5. CDR3 length: 14 residues. Germline CDR1 GTSNPN, CDR2 SVGIG (reference sequence). The CDR3 loop is CAWSPSGSLETQYF. The DNA for the CDR3 is TGTGCCTGGAGCCCTAGCGGGAGTTTAGAGACCCAGTACTTC.

The chain carries TRBV5-1 and TRBJ1-3, with no clear D. CDR1 and CDR2 (germline): SGHRS, YFSETQ. V dropped 4 bases and J dropped 1 base, with 6 bases sitting between them. CDR3 length: 13 amino acids. This CDR3 is CASSLSSGNTIYF. The CDR3 DNA follows: TGCGCCAGCAGCCTCTCGTCTGGAAACACCATATATTTT.

The V gene is TRBV15, the J gene TRBJ2-6; possible D gene TRBD2, 6 bases. V was clipped by 3 bases and J by 3 bases, with 9 bases between them. The germline V gene has CDR1 LNHNV and CDR2 YYDKDF (reference sequence). The CDR3 runs 15 residues. The CDR3 DNA follows: TGTGCCACCAGCAGGGGGGGTAGTGGGGCCAACGTCCTGACTTTC. Encoded protein: CATSRGGSGANVLTF.

CDR3 region: CASSLRTGQETQYF. The CDR3 DNA is TGTGCCAGCAGTTTACGAACAGGCCAAGAGACCCAGTACTTC. The V call is TRBV28, the J call TRBJ2-5; possible D gene TRBD1, 5 bases. Germline V gene lookup returns CDR1 MDHEN and CDR2 SYDVKM. This CDR3 comprises 14 residues. The V end lost 2 bases, the J end lost 1 base, and 8 bases lay between the germline ends.

V is TRBV9 and J is TRBJ2-7; 14 bases line up with TRBD2. The CDR3 covers 16 residues. Unmatched junction bases numbered 5, after V lost 4 bases and J lost 2 bases. Looked up from germline, CDR1 is SGDLS and CDR2 is YYNGEE. CDR3 sequence reads: CASSSGTSGGTYEQYF. The CDR3 DNA sequence: TGTGCCAGCAGCTCCGGGACTAGCGGGGGAACCTACGAGCAGTACTTC.

The chain links TRBV28 to TRBJ1-5; 9 nucleotides line up with TRBD1. CDR3 length: 14 residues. J lost 4 bases, V lost 10 bases, and 8 bases had no gene match. From germline, CDR1 is MDHEN and CDR2 SYDVKM. The CDR3, as DNA: TGTGCCACCAAGACGGGACAGGGAAATCAGCCCCAGCATTTT. Amino acids: CATKTGQGNQPQHF.

CDR3 DNA: TGTGCCAGCAGCGTAAGACCGGGATCTGAAGCTTTCTTT. This sequence encodes CASSVRPGSEAFF. The chain uses TRBV9 and TRBJ1-1; D gene unclear. The CDR3 has 13 residues. Germline CDR1 SGDLS, CDR2 YYNGEE. V was clipped by 1 base and J by 6 bases, with 10 bases between them.

CDR3 region: CASSYSGTGTEKLFF. The CDR3 nucleotides read TGCGCCAGCAGCTATAGCGGGACAGGGACAGAAAAACTGTTTTTT. The chain joins TRBV4-1 to TRBJ1-4; 9 nucleotides align to TRBD1. In germline, CDR1 is MGHRA, CDR2 YSYEKL. This CDR3 spans 15 amino acids. Trimming took 5 bases from V and 8 from J; bases not matched to a gene: 9.

The chain joins TRBV7-9 to TRBJ1-2; D not resolved. V was trimmed by 3 bases and J by 2 bases, leaving 13 bases between them. This CDR3 has 15 amino acids. The germline V gene encodes CDR1 SEHNR and CDR2 FQNEAQ (reference sequence). The DNA of the CDR3 is TGTGCCAGCAGCTTGGTGGGAGTGGCAAACTATGGCTACACCTTC. Translated: CASSLVGVANYGYTF.

The rearrangement uses TRBV19 and TRBJ2-3; 10 bases agree with TRBD1. Germline V lookup: CDR1 LNHDA, CDR2 SQIVND (reference sequence). This CDR3 contains 16 residues. V was clipped by 4 bases and J by 4 bases; unmatched bases: 8. The CDR3: CASSTPWTGGADTQYF. Written as DNA, the CDR3 is TGTGCCAGTAGTACCCCCTGGACAGGGGGAGCAGATACGCAGTATTTT.

The CDR3 DNA sequence: TGCGCCAGCAGCACAAGTGAGGTAAAGGAGACCCAGTACTTC. It encodes CASSTSEVKETQYF. This chain uses TRBV4-1 with TRBJ2-5; no definite D call. Trimming removed 5 bases at V and 5 bases at J, with 15 bases between. CDR3 length: 14 amino acids. The germline gives CDR1 MGHRA, CDR2 YSYEKL.

The rearrangement joins TRBV5-4 to TRBJ1-1, with 10 nucleotides matching TRBD1. This CDR3 is built from 15 residues. V shed 3 bases and J 5 bases; nucleotides not matched to a gene: 7. CDR1 and CDR2 (germline): SGHNT, YYREEE (reference sequence). The CDR3 region has the DNA TGTGCCAGCAGCTCCAGGACAGGGGGTAGGACTGAAGCTTTCTTT. It is translated as CASSSRTGGRTEAFF.

This clone occurred once. The J gene is TRBJ1-5, the V gene TRBV5-1, with 9 bases matching TRBD1. Germline trimming cut 0 bases from V and 2 bases from J; bases unmatched to any gene: 3. This CDR3 is 16 amino acids long. Germline V gene sequence: CDR1 SGHRS, CDR2 YFSETQ. The CDR3, as DNA: TGCGCCAGCAGCTTGGGGGACAGGGAGGGCAATCAGCCCCAGCATTTT. Protein sequence: CASSLGDREGNQPQHF.